This T cell receptor (beta chain) came from a study of CD4 and CD8 cells across lung adenocarcinoma regions. TCRdb recomputed calls from the PCR reads with MiXCR, one row per CDR3 protein. The sample has about 7,500 distinct CDR3 sequences, approximately 51% seen once; the top ten hold 97%. Donors had localized lung adenocarcinoma, a non-small cell lung cancer. The CDR3 is made up of 16 amino acids. Germline loops: CDR1 MNHEY, CDR2 SVGAGI. The rearrangement links TRBV6-5 to TRBJ2-1; a possible D gene is TRBD1 (5 bases). The end of the DNA aligns better with TRBJ2-5, so the J call may be wrong. Input material: CD8+ T cells from the center of a lung tumor. The sequence derives from a male donor with lung adenocarcinoma. The CD4 and CD8 labels of this study may be unreliable. DNA of the CDR3: TGTGCCAGCAGTTACGGTGGTTTTGTGACAGAGACGGCCCAGTACTTC. As protein: CASSYGGFVTETAQYF.